Below, 31 T cell receptor beta chains from the same sample are listed, as sequenced in a study of blood T cell repertoires in COVID-19. Clones were sequenced by immunoSEQ multiplex PCR, and TCRdb holds only the in-frame ones, with some missing. The repertoire has around 230,000 clones, roughly four fifths of them found once; the top ten carry roughly 2.6%. Material for sequencing was peripheral blood. The receptors shown here come from a woman aged 40 to 50 with active or convalescent COVID-19.

V is TRBV7-2 and J is TRBJ2-1; a weak D match, TRBD2 (5 bases). CDR1 and CDR2 (germline): SGHTA, FQGNSA. V gave up 5 bases and J gave up 2 bases, with 10 bases separating them. The CDR3 is 14 amino acids. For the CDR3, the DNA is TGTGCCAGCAGCCTGGAGGCGGCCTACAATGAGCAGTTCTTC. Translating gives CASSLEAAYNEQFF.

V usage is TRBV12-5 and J usage is TRBJ1-4; D might be TRBD1 (6 bases). Trimming took 1 base from V and 5 from J, leaving 11 bases between them. The CDR3 contains 15 residues. Per germline, CDR1 LGHNT and CDR2 FRNRAP. The CDR3 region is CASGLGTALNEKLFF. The CDR3 DNA reads as TGTGCTAGTGGTTTGGGGACAGCCTTAAATGAAAAACTGTTTTTT. Looking up the rest from reference TRBV12-5 and TRBJ1-4 gives the full variable domain: DARVTQTPRHKVTEMGQEVTMRCQPILGHNTVFWYRQTMMQGLELLAYFRNRAPLDDSGMPKDRFSAEMPDATLATLKIQPSEPRDSAVYFCASGLGTALNEKLFFGSGTQLSVL.

This chain joins TRBV18 and TRBJ2-1, with 12 bases matching TRBD2. In germline, CDR1 is KGHSH, CDR2 LQKENI. V gave up 3 bases and J gave up 9 bases; unmatched junction bases: 12. The CDR3 is 17 amino acids. In nucleotides, the CDR3 is TGTGCCAGCTCACCCTTTACTAGCGGGGGGCCCTCGGGTGAGCAGTTCTTC. It is translated as CASSPFTSGGPSGEQFF.

V is TRBV6-2 or TRBV6-3 and J is TRBJ1-1, with 12 bases lining up with TRBD1. The V gene's germline CDR1 is MNHEY and CDR2 SVGEGT. This CDR3 contains 14 residues. The V gene end was trimmed by 5 bases and the J gene end by 5 bases; junction bases not matched to a gene: 3. In DNA, the CDR3 is TGTGCCAGCAGTCGGGACAGGGGGCGGACTGAAGCTTTCTTT. Amino acid sequence: CASSRDRGRTEAFF.

The chain has TRBV7-2 and TRBJ1-6; 8 nucleotides line up with TRBD1. The germline gives CDR1 SGHTA, CDR2 FQGNSA. The trim removed 10 bases at V and 8 bases at J, leaving 4 bases unmatched. There are 12 residues in the CDR3. The CDR3 nucleotides read TGTGCCACCGGACAGGGCCATTCACCCCTCCACTTT. Its translation is CATGQGHSPLHF.

The chain is built from TRBV6-5 and TRBJ1-2; perhaps TRBD1 as D (6 bases). Germline V gene data show CDR1 as MNHEY and CDR2 as SVGAGI. With 5 bases removed from V and 5 bases from J, the gap between germline ends came to 12 bases. This CDR3 comprises 13 residues. The DNA of the CDR3 is TGTGCCAGCAGTCCAGGGGTGGTTTATGGCTACACCTTC. Residues: CASSPGVVYGYTF.

The rearrangement uses TRBV19 and TRBJ2-5; 8 nucleotides agree with TRBD1. The germline CDR1 and CDR2 sequences are LNHDA and SQIVND (reference sequence). V lost 2 bases and J lost 5; bases outside the gene matches: 4. This CDR3 has 14 amino acids. This CDR3 is CASSIQGALETQYF. In nucleotides, the CDR3 is TGTGCCAGTAGTATACAGGGGGCTTTGGAGACCCAGTACTTC. Together with reference TRBV19 and TRBJ2-5, the CDR3 gives the full variable domain: DGGITQSPKYLFRKEGQNVTLSCEQNLNHDAMYWYRQDPGQGLRLIYYSQIVNDFQKGDIAEGYSVSREKKESFPLTVTSAQKNPTAFYLCASSIQGALETQYFGPGTRLLVL.

The V gene is TRBV5-1, the J gene TRBJ1-2; 10 bases line up with TRBD1. Germline V gene data show CDR1 as SGHRS and CDR2 as YFSETQ. This CDR3 is built from 15 residues. V gave up 0 bases and J gave up 13 bases; unmatched junction bases: 12. The CDR3 DNA reads as TGCGCCAGCAGCTTGGGGGTTGTAGGGACAGGGGAAAGCACCTTC. Residues: CASSLGVVGTGESTF.

This clone was observed a few times. The V and J genes are TRBV28 and TRBJ1-5; 8 bases agree with TRBD1. The CDR3 has 15 amino acids. J was trimmed by 4 bases and V by 6 bases; bases with no gene match: 8. The germline V gene encodes CDR1 MDHEN and CDR2 SYDVKM. CDR3 DNA: TGTGCCAGCAGCCCCACCCAGGGGGCGAATCAGCCCCAGCATTTT. It specifies CASSPTQGANQPQHF.

This clone was counted only a few times. The chain links TRBV7-2 to TRBJ1-2, with D maybe TRBD1 (5 bases). There are 15 residues in the CDR3. Germline V gives CDR1 SGHTA, CDR2 FQGNSA. V was trimmed by 1 base and J by 8 bases, leaving 17 bases between them. As DNA, the CDR3 is TGTGCCAGCAGCTTAGTAACTGACGGCGGGGCAGGCTACACCTTC. Protein product: CASSLVTDGGAGYTF.

The J gene is TRBJ2-6, the V gene TRBV2, with a possible D match to TRBD2 (5 bases). V was pared by 4 bases and J by 0 bases, with 7 bases between. From germline, CDR1 is SNHLY and CDR2 FYNNEI. This CDR3 has 15 amino acids. DNA of the CDR3: TGTGCCAGCAGTGCCGAGGGCTCTGGGGCCAACGTCCTGACTTTC. Its protein is CASSAEGSGANVLTF. Looking up the rest from reference TRBV2 and TRBJ2-6 gives the full variable domain: EPEVTQTPSHQVTQMGQEVILRCVPISNHLYFYWYRQILGQKVEFLVSFYNNEISEKSEIFDDQFSVERPDGSNFTLKIRSTKLEDSAMYFCASSAEGSGANVLTFGAGSRLTVL.

This clone was seen a handful of times. The J gene is TRBJ1-1, the V gene TRBV2; no clear D. Germline values: CDR1 SNHLY, CDR2 FYNNEI. The germline V and J ends were trimmed by 10 bases and 1 base, with 10 bases remaining between them. The CDR3 totals 12 residues. CDR3 amino acids: CATPLWNTEAFF. The CDR3 bases are TGTGCCACCCCTTTGTGGAACACTGAAGCTTTCTTT. Combining the CDR3 with reference TRBV2 and TRBJ1-1 gives the whole variable domain EPEVTQTPSHQVTQMGQEVILRCVPISNHLYFYWYRQILGQKVEFLVSFYNNEISEKSEIFDDQFSVERPDGSNFTLKIRSTKLEDSAMYFCATPLWNTEAFFGQGTRLTVV.

The V call is TRBV28, the J call TRBJ1-2; 7 bases are shared with TRBD1. This CDR3 region has 15 residues. Germline V lookup: CDR1 MDHEN, CDR2 SYDVKM. V lost 5 bases and J lost 7; bases outside the gene matches: 13. The CDR3 sequence is CASSTPRGQGFGYTF. As DNA, the CDR3 is TGTGCCAGCAGTACCCCAAGGGGGCAGGGGTTTGGCTACACCTTC.

The J gene is TRBJ1-3, the V gene TRBV30; the match to TRBD1 covers 7 bases. The length of the CDR3 is 15 residues. The V gene end was trimmed by 2 bases and the J gene end by 2 bases; junction bases not matched to a gene: 6. From germline, CDR1 is GTSNPN and CDR2 SVGIG (reference sequence). This CDR3 is CAWSPTGAPGNTIYF. Here the CDR3 DNA reads TGTGCCTGGAGTCCCACAGGGGCACCTGGAAACACCATATATTTT.

This clone was observed once. The chain couples TRBV20-1 to TRBJ1-1; tentative D call: TRBD1 (6 bases). The germline gives CDR1 DFQATT, CDR2 SNEGSKA (reference sequence). The CDR3 runs to 11 residues. The V gene lost 5 bases and the J gene lost 7 bases, with 11 bases spanning the gap. The DNA of the CDR3 is TGCAGTGCTGGAAGGGGGGGTGAAGCTTTCTTT. Translated, it gives CSAGRGGEAFF.

The chain links TRBV28 to TRBJ1-1; 8 bases fit TRBD1. After removal of 5 bases from V and 3 bases from J, the junction contained 14 bases not matched to a gene. Germline V gene lookup returns CDR1 MDHEN and CDR2 SYDVKM. The CDR3 extends over 17 amino acids. The CDR3: CASSLTLTGGKHTEAFF. In nucleotides, the CDR3 is TGTGCCAGCAGTCTAACACTCACAGGGGGTAAGCACACTGAAGCTTTCTTT. The full variable domain, with the rest looked up from reference TRBV28 and TRBJ1-1, is DVKVTQSSRYLVKRTGEKVFLECVQDMDHENMFWYRQDPGLGLRLIYFSYDVKMKEKGDIPEGYSVSREKKERFSLILESASTNQTSMYLCASSLTLTGGKHTEAFFGQGTRLTVV.

This chain uses TRBV5-4 with TRBJ1-3; tentatively, D is TRBD1 (6 bases). CDR3 length: 17 residues. Trimming cost V 4 bases and J 0 bases, with 17 bases left between them. Germline CDR1 SGHNT, CDR2 YYREEE (reference sequence). The CDR3 sequence: CASSPRAGDISGNTIYF. The CDR3 coding sequence is TGTGCCAGCAGCCCGAGGGCAGGGGATATCTCTGGAAACACCATATATTTT.

The CDR3 DNA follows: TGTGCCACCAGTGATTTTCGCGAAACCGGGGAGCTGTTTTTT. It is translated as CATSDFRETGELFF. The chain combines TRBV24-1 with TRBJ2-2; D gene uncertain. Trimming took 1 base from V and 5 from J, leaving 7 bases between them. The CDR3 sequence is 14 residues long. Germline lookup yields CDR1 KGHDR and CDR2 SFDVKD.

V is TRBV6-1 and J is TRBJ1-2; D is unresolved. V lost 1 base and J lost 4, with 10 bases in between. The CDR3 runs to 14 residues. CDR1 MNHNS and CDR2 SASEGT come from the germline V gene. CDR3 protein: CASSEDGEGYGYTF. CDR3 coding DNA: TGTGCCAGCAGTGAAGATGGAGAAGGCTATGGCTACACCTTC.

V usage is TRBV7-9 and J usage is TRBJ1-1; D remains ambiguous. Germline loops: CDR1 SEHNR, CDR2 FQNEAQ (reference sequence). V shed 8 bases and J shed 2 bases, with 9 bases lying between them. The CDR3 consists of 12 residues. The CDR3 nucleotides are TGTGCCAGCGCAGGAGGAAACACTGAAGCTTTCTTT. Protein product: CASAGGNTEAFF.

This sequence joins TRBV9 and TRBJ1-5; maybe TRBD1 (5 bases). CDR1 is SGDLS, CDR2 YYNGEE, per germline. The CDR3 is 15 amino acids. Trimming stripped 5 bases from V and 5 bases from J, with 17 bases between. The CDR3 region is CASSASPTGDQPQHF. In DNA, the CDR3 is TGTGCCAGCAGTGCGAGTCCTACGGGGGATCAGCCCCAGCATTTT. Complete variable domain (other parts from reference TRBV9 and TRBJ1-5): DSGVTQTPKHLITATGQRVTLRCSPRSGDLSVYWYQQSLDQGLQFLIQYYNGEERAKGNILERFSAQQFPDLHSELNLSSLELGDSALYFCASSASPTGDQPQHFGDGTRLSIL.

V usage is TRBV30 and J usage is TRBJ1-2; unclear D gene. This CDR3 has 16 residues. Trimming took off 7 bases at V and 0 bases at J, with 21 bases between the two ends. Looked up from germline, CDR1 is GTSNPN and CDR2 is SVGIG (reference sequence). As DNA, the CDR3 is TGTGCCTACTCGGGTCTACTATTAACTCCTAACTATGGCTACACCTTC. Protein sequence: CAYSGLLLTPNYGYTF.

The gene calls are TRBV4-3 and TRBJ1-6, with no clear D. The germline gives CDR1 LGHNA, CDR2 YSLEER. The ends were cut back, 0 bases at V and 6 bases at J, with 6 bases in the middle. The CDR3 is 14 residues long. The chain's CDR3 is CASSQEQPNSPLHF. In nucleotides, the CDR3 is TGCGCCAGCAGCCAAGAACAGCCTAATTCACCCCTCCACTTT.

This clone was recorded a few times. The chain employs TRBV12-3 or TRBV12-4 and TRBJ1-1; D unresolved. V was pared by 8 bases and J by 4 bases, with 14 bases between. The CDR3 loop spans 13 amino acids. The DNA of the CDR3 is TGTGCCAGCCTTCAATGGGGAGGCACTGAAGCTTTCTTT. Protein: CASLQWGGTEAFF.

This chain uses TRBV6-5 with TRBJ2-7, with 13 nucleotides matching TRBD2. V trimming: 2 bases; J trimming: 9 bases; junction bases outside the gene matches: 4. The CDR3 has 14 amino acids. Germline V gives CDR1 MNHEY, CDR2 SVGAGI. CDR3 nucleotides: TGTGCCAGCAGTTACGTACTAGCGGGAGGGGCGCAGTACTTC. This sequence encodes CASSYVLAGGAQYF.

The chain employs TRBV27 and TRBJ2-2; TRBD2 matches at 7 bases. V lost 3 bases, J lost 6 bases, and 13 bases stayed unmatched. Looked up from germline, CDR1 is MNHEY and CDR2 is SMNVEV (reference sequence). The CDR3 consists of 17 residues. CDR3 in DNA: TGTGCCAGCAGTTTGCTCTCCGGGACTATGGGGTCCGGGGAGCTGTTTTTT. It codes for CASSLLSGTMGSGELFF.

The V call is TRBV5-4, the J call TRBJ2-5; TRBD1 matches 9 bases. This CDR3 has 14 amino acids. The V gene's germline CDR1 is SGHNT and CDR2 YYREEE (reference sequence). Unmatched junction bases numbered 7, after V lost 5 bases and J lost 5 bases. CDR3 sequence (DNA): TGTGCCAGCAGAGGAACAGGGGGCGTCGAGACCCAGTACTTC. As protein: CASRGTGGVETQYF.

The J gene is TRBJ2-7, the V gene TRBV5-1, with TRBD1 matching 7 bases. This CDR3 is built from 15 residues. J lost 5 bases, V lost 4 bases, and 12 bases had no gene match. Germline assignment: CDR1 SGHRS and CDR2 YFSETQ. Written as DNA, the CDR3 is TGCGCCAGCAGCAGGGAGACAGGGTTAATGGACGAGCAGTACTTC. Translating it yields CASSRETGLMDEQYF. The variable domain in full, with the rest retrieved from reference TRBV5-1 and TRBJ2-7, is KAGVTQTPRYLIKTRGQQVTLSCSPISGHRSVSWYQQTPGQGLQFLFEYFSETQRNKGNFPGRFSGRQFSNSRSEMNVSTLELGDSALYLCASSRETGLMDEQYFGPGTRLTVT.

The chain couples TRBV3-1 (or the pseudogene TRBV3-2) to TRBJ2-3, with 8 bases fitting TRBD2. Germline trimming cut 4 bases from V and 0 bases from J; bases unmatched to any gene: 6. This CDR3 region has 16 residues. Germline V gene data show CDR1 as LGHDT and CDR2 as YNNKEL (reference sequence). The CDR3 nucleotides read TGTGCCAGCAGCCGTAGGACTAGCTACAGCACAGATACGCAGTATTTT. Translated: CASSRRTSYSTDTQYF.

The chain uses TRBV24-1 and TRBJ2-5; 11 bases map to TRBD2. The CDR3 totals 17 residues. V trimming: 5 bases; J trimming: 4 bases; junction bases outside the gene matches: 11. Germline loops: CDR1 KGHDR, CDR2 SFDVKD. Here the CDR3 reads CATSVKDLAGGRETQYF. CDR3 DNA: TGTGCCACCAGTGTAAAGGATCTAGCGGGAGGAAGAGAGACCCAGTACTTC.

The genes are TRBV3-1 (or the pseudogene TRBV3-2) and TRBJ2-7, with D possibly being TRBD1 (6 bases). The germline V gene has CDR1 LGHDT and CDR2 YNNKEL (reference sequence). The CDR3 is made up of 14 amino acids. The ends were cut back, 1 base at V and 5 bases at J, with 12 bases in the middle. In nucleotides, the CDR3 is TGTGCCAGCAGCCAAGGGACCTCAGGGGACGAGCAGTACTTC. Its translation: CASSQGTSGDEQYF.